The 12 T cell receptor beta chains below come from one sample, sequenced in a study of T cell changes during pregnancy in multiple sclerosis. The repertoire was sequenced with immunoSEQ multiplex PCR; TCRdb's copy has only in-frame clones and lacks some. The sample records about 20,000 clones, approximately 89% being singletons. Sequencing used CD4+ T cells from peripheral blood mononuclear cells, obtained after pregnancy. The receptors were sampled from a female donor in good health, enrolled as a control in a pregnancy study.

V usage is TRBV6-5 and J usage is TRBJ1-3; TRBD1 is a possible D gene (5 bases). CDR1 and CDR2 from the germline V gene are MNHEY and SVGAGI. Trimming shortened V by 0 bases and J by 2 bases, and 5 bases separated the two germline ends. The CDR3 totals 14 residues. The CDR3 sequence: CASSYSTAGNTIYF. The CDR3 bases are TGTGCCAGCAGTTACTCGACAGCTGGAAACACCATATATTTT.

V gene TRBV7-2 combines with J gene TRBJ1-2, with 7 bases matching TRBD1. This CDR3 comprises 18 residues. With 5 bases clipped from V and 6 bases from J, the junction kept 21 bases outside the gene matches. The germline CDR1 and CDR2 sequences are SGHTA and FQGNSA. CDR3 region: CASSRTRIQGTAGNGYTF. Written as DNA, the CDR3 is TGTGCCAGCAGCCGCACGCGAATACAGGGGACCGCGGGGAATGGCTACACCTTC.

V usage is TRBV5-4 and J usage is TRBJ2-1; 10 bases agree with TRBD2. The germline CDR1 and CDR2 sequences are SGHNT and YYREEE (reference sequence). The CDR3 runs 15 residues. V trimming: 3 bases; J trimming: 10 bases; junction bases outside the gene matches: 10. Here the CDR3 DNA reads TGTGCCAGCAGCTCGACTAGCGGGCTACTCGGGGAGCAGTTCTTC. Translating it yields CASSSTSGLLGEQFF.

The chain links TRBV4-3 to TRBJ2-5, with a possible D match to TRBD2 (5 bases). Germline-derived CDR1 and CDR2 are LGHNA and YSLEER. The CDR3 has 14 amino acids. Trimming stripped 1 base from V and 3 bases from J, with 9 bases between. CDR3 DNA sequence: TGCGCCAGCAGCCAAGTCGCCGGGGAAGAGACCCAGTACTTC. The encoded protein is CASSQVAGEETQYF.

The sample holds one count of this clone. The V gene is TRBV7-9, the J gene TRBJ2-7; 7 bases match TRBD2. V lost 1 base and J lost 3; bases outside the gene matches: 3. The germline V gene has CDR1 SEHNR and CDR2 FQNEAQ (reference sequence). The CDR3 has 14 amino acids. The CDR3, as DNA: TGTGCCAGCAGCTTAGGCTCTAGCGGCTACGAGCAGTACTTC. Protein sequence: CASSLGSSGYEQYF.

The rearrangement links TRBV9 to TRBJ1-1; D may be TRBD1 (5 bases). CDR3 length: 14 amino acids. V was clipped by 4 bases and J by 10 bases, with 20 bases between them. In germline, CDR1 is SGDLS, CDR2 YYNGEE. This CDR3 reads CASSPQGRGGLAFF. CDR3 DNA sequence: TGTGCCAGCAGCCCTCAAGGGAGGGGAGGCTTAGCTTTCTTT.

V usage is TRBV7-2 and J usage is TRBJ2-7; 8 positions agree with TRBD2. V lost 5 bases to trimming and J lost 3 bases; unmatched junction nucleotides: 9. This CDR3 has 15 residues. Germline CDR1 and CDR2: SGHTA and FQGNSA. The CDR3 DNA reads as TGTGCCAGCAGCGCCGGCTCAAGCGGGAGCTACGAGCAGTACTTC. Amino acid sequence: CASSAGSSGSYEQYF.

The chain employs TRBV7-2 and TRBJ1-1; the D is unclear. CDR1 and CDR2 from the germline V gene are SGHTA and FQGNSA. This CDR3 has 16 amino acids. The V gene lost 2 bases and the J gene lost 0 bases, with 13 bases spanning the gap. The CDR3 region has the DNA TGTGCCAGCAGCTTACGGGGTATTAGGATGAACACTGAAGCTTTCTTT. Encoded protein: CASSLRGIRMNTEAFF.

The chain joins TRBV7-9 to TRBJ1-2; D unresolved. The CDR3 runs to 12 residues. The germline gives CDR1 SEHNR, CDR2 FQNEAQ (reference sequence). Trimming removed 1 base at V and 6 bases at J, with 6 bases between. This CDR3 is CASSLDHNGYTF. The DNA of the CDR3 is TGTGCCAGCAGCTTAGACCACAATGGCTACACCTTC.

The chain carries TRBV6-1 and TRBJ1-5; 9 bases are a match to TRBD1. Per the germline V gene, CDR1 is MNHNS and CDR2 is SASEGT. Trimming at V came to 6 bases and at J to 3 bases, leaving 6 bases not matched to a gene. The length of the CDR3 is 15 residues. DNA for the CDR3: TGTGCCAGCAGAGAGACAGGGGGGCACAATCAGCCCCAGCATTTT. Protein sequence: CASRETGGHNQPQHF.

This chain links TRBV7-3 with TRBJ2-7; D possibly corresponds to TRBD2 (5 bases). The CDR3 sequence is 13 residues long. Trimming removed 5 bases at V and 9 bases at J, with 17 bases between. The germline V gene has CDR1 SGHTA and CDR2 FQGTGA. CDR3 protein: CASSPSGSEVQYF. Here the CDR3 DNA reads TGTGCCAGCAGCCCGAGCGGTAGCGAGGTGCAGTACTTC.

The CDR3 loop is CASRTLPRGANVLTF. The DNA of the CDR3 is TGCGCCAGCAGGACCCTCCCGAGGGGGGCCAACGTCCTGACTTTC. V gene TRBV5-1 combines with J gene TRBJ2-6; D is unclear. Trimming stripped 5 bases from V and 4 bases from J, with 13 bases between. This CDR3 comprises 15 residues. The germline gives CDR1 SGHRS, CDR2 YFSETQ.